These T cell receptor beta chains were read from a single sample in a study of cytomegalovirus exposure and HLA in healthy donors. Profiled with immunoSEQ multiplex PCR; TCRdb holds only in-frame clones, not every one. Here the sample spans some 250,000 clones, approximately 83% being singletons. The sequencing input was PBMCs. All receptors come from a woman in her 30s in good health and CMV-seropositive. Each CDR3 is given with its conserved first and last residue. The order of the fields is D gene, V gene, J gene, clone size, CDR3 protein, CDR3 DNA. D genes are given only for firm matches. Size is omitted from some rows. Given values are once, few, many or a class for expanded clones.

D: TRBD2
V: TRBV10-2
J: TRBJ2-2
size: once
CDR3: CASRYRAGGPTGELFF
DNA: TGCGCCAGCAGGTATAGAGCGGGAGGGCCGACCGGGGAGCTGTTTTTT

D: TRBD2
V: TRBV30
J: TRBJ2-3
size: -
CDR3: CAWSPASGTSGSTDTQYF
DNA: TGTGCCTGGAGTCCCGCCTCCGGGACTAGCGGGAGCACAGATACGCAGTATTTT

D: TRBD1
V: TRBV5-1
J: TRBJ1-4
size: -
CDR3: CASSAGAGGEKLFF
DNA: TGCGCCAGCAGCGCGGGAGCAGGGGGCGAAAAACTGTTTTTT

D: -
V: TRBV10-3
J: TRBJ2-1
size: once
CDR3: CAISEWERAPTMEQFF
DNA: TGTGCCATCAGTGAATGGGAGCGGGCACCGACGATGGAGCAGTTCTTC

D: -
V: TRBV27
J: TRBJ2-7
size: -
CDR3: CASSFSGFSYEQYF
DNA: TGTGCCAGCAGTTTTTCGGGGTTCTCCTACGAGCAGTACTTC

D: TRBD1
V: TRBV7-2
J: TRBJ1-5
size: -
CDR3: CASSLGDRAWQPQHF
DNA: TGTGCCAGCAGCTTAGGGGACAGGGCTTGGCAGCCCCAGCATTTT

D: -
V: TRBV11-2
J: TRBJ2-5
size: -
CDR3: CASSNHMETQYF
DNA: TGTGCCAGCAGCAATCACATGGAGACCCAGTACTTC

D: TRBD1
V: TRBV10-3
J: TRBJ1-2
size: -
CDR3: CAIRTPSWDRRSYGYTF
DNA: TGTGCCATCAGAACCCCCTCCTGGGACAGGCGAAGCTATGGCTACACCTTC

D: -
V: TRBV11-3
J: TRBJ2-7
size: -
CDR3: CASSPGGRNEQYF
DNA: TGTGCCAGCAGCCCCGGGGGGCGCAACGAGCAGTACTTC

D: TRBD2
V: TRBV14
J: TRBJ2-1
size: -
CDR3: CASSATKTSGYNEQFF
DNA: TGTGCCAGCAGCGCCACTAAGACTAGCGGGTACAATGAGCAGTTCTTC

D: TRBD1
V: TRBV19
J: TRBJ2-7
size: once
CDR3: CASSIGAGGSYEQYF
DNA: TGTGCCAGTAGTATTGGGGCAGGGGGTAGCTACGAGCAGTACTTC

D: -
V: TRBV5-1
J: TRBJ1-5
size: -
CDR3: CATAPRQVRDQPQHF
DNA: TGCGCCACCGCCCCCCGACAGGTCAGAGATCAGCCCCAGCATTTT

D: -
V: TRBV6-1
J: TRBJ1-5
size: -
CDR3: CATPKRLKWPQHF
DNA: TGTGCCACTCCTAAGAGGCTGAAATGGCCCCAGCATTTT

D: -
V: TRBV9
J: TRBJ1-1
size: -
CDR3: CASSVARQGEAFF
DNA: TGTGCCAGCAGCGTAGCTCGCCAGGGGGAAGCTTTCTTT

D: -
V: TRBV9
J: TRBJ2-3
size: -
CDR3: CASSPRPGPDTQYF
DNA: TGTGCCAGCAGCCCCCGACCAGGGCCAGATACGCAGTATTTT

D: -
V: TRBV7-8
J: TRBJ2-7
size: -
CDR3: CASSPSSYEQYF
DNA: TGTGCCAGCAGCCCTAGCTCCTACGAGCAGTACTTC

D: TRBD2
V: TRBV2
J: TRBJ2-1
size: -
CDR3: CASSRLAGYNEQFF
DNA: TGTGCCAGCTCCAGACTAGCGGGATACAATGAGCAGTTCTTC

D: TRBD2
V: TRBV30
J: TRBJ2-1
size: -
CDR3: CAWSIGTSGPWGSYNEQFF
DNA: TGTGCCTGGAGCATTGGGACTAGCGGGCCCTGGGGCTCCTACAATGAGCAGTTCTTC